These 5 T cell receptor beta chains came from one sample sequenced in a study of cytomegalovirus exposure and HLA in healthy donors. PCR amplification relied on 60 Vbeta primers (plus 13 Jbeta primers). Profiled with immunoSEQ multiplex PCR; TCRdb holds only in-frame clones, not every one. The sample has 80,000 or so clones, roughly 9.1% seen once. Sequenced sample: PBMCs. The receptors were gathered from a man aged 55-75 years in good health and CMV-seropositive.

V usage is TRBV30 and J usage is TRBJ2-3; a weak D match, TRBD1 (5 bases). CDR3 size: 14 residues. CDR1 is GTSNPN and CDR2 is SVGIG in the germline V gene (reference sequence). V was shortened by 1 base and J by 4 bases, with 12 bases between the two germline ends. The CDR3 region is CAWSEGKGADTQYF. CDR3 sequence (DNA): TGTGCCTGGAGTGAAGGGAAAGGGGCAGATACGCAGTATTTT.

The chain couples TRBV27 to TRBJ1-2, with 10 bases fitting TRBD1. The CDR3 is 13 amino acids. CDR1 MNHEY and CDR2 SMNVEV come from the germline V gene (reference sequence). V lost 5 bases and J lost 8; bases outside the gene matches: 5. CDR3 nucleotides: TGTGCCAGCAGTCCGGGACAGGGGCTCGGCTACACCTTC. Its protein product is CASSPGQGLGYTF.

This clone was observed a few times. The chain links TRBV5-1 to TRBJ2-5; tentative D call: TRBD1 (8 bases). Trimming took off 2 bases at V and 2 bases at J, with 13 bases between the two ends. CDR1 is SGHRS, CDR2 YFSETQ, per germline. The CDR3 loop spans 15 amino acids. Here the CDR3 reads CASSFGQGGQETQYF. The CDR3 bases are TGCGCCAGCAGCTTCGGACAGGGAGGGCAAGAGACCCAGTACTTC.

The rearrangement joins TRBV11-2 to TRBJ2-2; 8 bases line up with TRBD2. The germline CDR1 and CDR2 sequences are SGHAT and FQNNGV. The ends lost 5 bases at V and 4 bases at J; junction bases unmatched: 12. The CDR3 covers 17 residues. CDR3 amino acids: CASSDRGAGGATGELFF. The CDR3 DNA reads as TGTGCCAGCAGCGACCGGGGGGCGGGAGGCGCCACCGGGGAGCTGTTTTTT.

This sequence joins TRBV7-3 and TRBJ2-4, with TRBD2 matching 7 bases. CDR1 and CDR2 (germline): SGHTA, FQGTGA. The V and J ends lost 5 bases and 9 bases, in that order; junction bases with no gene match: 7. The CDR3 is 13 amino acids. This CDR3 reads CASSPMGEGIQYF. CDR3 sequence (DNA): TGTGCCAGCAGCCCCATGGGGGAGGGCATTCAGTACTTC.